The 32 T cell receptor beta chains below were found in one sample sequenced in a study of OX40 agonist ivuxolimab in advanced cancers. Method: immunoSEQ multiplex PCR; TCRdb's copy keeps in-frame clones and lacks some. The data contain tens of thousands of clones, about 80% of them seen just once; the ten biggest clones take up roughly 7.1%. The specimen was CD4+ or CD8+ T cells sorted from blood, collected in a trial of the OX40 agonist ivuxolimab. These receptors were obtained from an adult with an advanced solid tumor such as melanoma, head and neck, liver or kidney cancer.

This rearrangement joins TRBV5-1 to TRBJ1-1, with 7 bases identical to TRBD1. The CDR3 has 15 residues. V was clipped by 3 bases and J by 0 bases; unmatched bases: 5. Germline CDR1 SGHRS, CDR2 YFSETQ. The CDR3 region has the DNA TGCGCCAGCAGCTCGCAGGGGGGAATGAACACTGAAGCTTTCTTT. Residues: CASSSQGGMNTEAFF.

This chain uses TRBV19 with TRBJ1-5, with D hard to call. Germline V gene lookup returns CDR1 LNHDA and CDR2 SQIVND (reference sequence). Trimming cost V 4 bases and J 1 base, with 8 bases left between them. This CDR3 is built from 14 residues. CDR3 nucleotides: TGTGCCAGTAGTAAGGAGATCAGCAATCAGCCCCAGCATTTT. It specifies CASSKEISNQPQHF.

The J gene is TRBJ2-1, the V gene TRBV7-2; TRBD2 agrees at 9 bases. The V gene's germline CDR1 is SGHTA and CDR2 FQGNSA. The CDR3 sequence is 15 residues long. Trimming took 0 bases from V and 7 from J; bases not matched to a gene: 4. The CDR3 reads CASSLALGLANEQFF. For the CDR3, the DNA is TGTGCCAGCAGCTTAGCGCTGGGACTAGCTAATGAGCAGTTCTTC.

The chain couples TRBV9 to TRBJ1-2; 11 positions agree with TRBD1. V dropped 4 bases and J dropped 7; count of bases not matched to a gene: 3. The CDR3 spans 13 residues. The germline CDR1 and CDR2 sequences are SGDLS and YYNGEE. The CDR3 DNA follows: TGTGCCAGCAGCCGGGGGACAGGGGGTGGCTACACCTTC. Its protein is CASSRGTGGGYTF. The whole variable domain, filled in from reference TRBV9 and TRBJ1-2, reads DSGVTQTPKHLITATGQRVTLRCSPRSGDLSVYWYQQSLDQGLQFLIQYYNGEERAKGNILERFSAQQFPDLHSELNLSSLELGDSALYFCASSRGTGGGYTFGSGTRLTVV.

The chain employs TRBV6-5 and TRBJ2-5; 10 nucleotides align to TRBD2. Looked up from germline, CDR1 is MNHEY and CDR2 is SVGAGI. The V and J ends lost 6 bases and 6 bases, in that order; junction bases with no gene match: 7. This CDR3 spans 14 amino acids. CDR3 DNA: TGTGCCAGCAGCCCCGGGACTAGCGAGAAGACCCAGTACTTC. Amino acids: CASSPGTSEKTQYF.

This clone has only one observation. The gene calls are TRBV19 and TRBJ2-2; D is tentatively TRBD1 or TRBD2 (5 bases each). This CDR3 has 16 residues. Per the germline V gene, CDR1 is LNHDA and CDR2 is SQIVND (reference sequence). V lost 8 bases and J lost 6, with 22 bases in between. This CDR3 is CASDSHSSRGAGELFF. Here the CDR3 DNA reads TGTGCCAGTGATTCTCACTCTAGTAGGGGAGCCGGGGAGCTGTTTTTT.

In nucleotides, the CDR3 is TGTGCCAGCAGCCCGCTCGCGGGAGGTTCTAAAAACATTCAGTACTTC. Protein product: CASSPLAGGSKNIQYF. The chain recombines TRBV5-4 with TRBJ2-4; TRBD2 matches 8 bases. The V gene end was trimmed by 4 bases and the J gene end by 4 bases; junction bases not matched to a gene: 10. The CDR3 is made up of 16 amino acids. Germline V gene sequence: CDR1 SGHNT, CDR2 YYREEE (reference sequence).

The chain recombines TRBV11-2 with TRBJ1-1; D unresolved. The CDR3 consists of 11 residues. Germline CDR1 reads SGHAT; CDR2 reads FQNNGV. V lost 3 bases and J 10 bases, leaving 9 bases between the germline ends. The CDR3 reads CASSLDSAAFF. The CDR3 nucleotides are TGTGCCAGCAGCTTGGATTCTGCAGCTTTCTTT.

This chain joins TRBV28 and TRBJ2-7, with 8 nucleotides matching TRBD2. J gave up 0 bases and V 4 bases, and 5 bases lay outside the gene matches. Per the germline V gene, CDR1 is MDHEN and CDR2 is SYDVKM. The CDR3 extends over 15 amino acids. CDR3 amino acids: CASSYPGGSSYEQYF. The CDR3 DNA sequence: TGTGCCAGCAGTTACCCGGGGGGGAGCTCCTACGAGCAGTACTTC.

The rearrangement uses TRBV30 and TRBJ1-5; D gene unclear. CDR1 is GTSNPN and CDR2 is SVGIG in the germline V gene (reference sequence). Deletions cut 1 base from V and 2 bases from J, with 3 bases between. The CDR3 is 12 residues long. The CDR3 DNA sequence: TGTGCCTGGAGTGGGGGCAATCAGCCCCAGCATTTT. Residues: CAWSGGNQPQHF. Together with reference TRBV30 and TRBJ1-5, the CDR3 gives the full variable domain: SQTIHQWPATLVQPVGSPLSLECTVEGTSNPNLYWYRQAAGRGLQLLFYSVGIGQISSEVPQNLSASRPQDRQFILSSKKLLLSDSGFYLCAWSGGNQPQHFGDGTRLSIL.

This clone was seen only a few times. The J gene is TRBJ1-4, the V gene TRBV5-1; D is uncertain. Germline V CDR1 and CDR2: SGHRS, YFSETQ. V lost 1 base, J lost 6 bases, and 7 bases lay in between. The CDR3 consists of 13 residues. The CDR3 loop is CASSLNPDEKLFF. The CDR3 coding sequence is TGCGCCAGCAGCTTGAACCCGGATGAAAAACTGTTTTTT.

The chain recombines TRBV27 with TRBJ2-3, with D tentatively TRBD2 (5 bases). V lost 8 bases and J 3 bases, leaving 15 bases between the germline ends. Looked up from germline, CDR1 is MNHEY and CDR2 is SMNVEV (reference sequence). The CDR3 runs 14 residues. The CDR3 DNA is TGTGCCAGCGGCCGACTAAGCTTTACAGATACGCAGTATTTT. This translates into CASGRLSFTDTQYF.

Concerning this clone itself: At one end, the junction sequence differs from germline, possibly due to a read error. Other DNA sequences from this sample encode an identical CDR3 as well. The chain has TRBV29-1 and TRBJ1-1; a possible D gene is TRBD1 (6 bases). Per germline, CDR1 SQVTM and CDR2 ANQGSEA. CDR3 length: 10 amino acids. The CDR3 loop is CGGGGTEAFF. DNA for the CDR3: TGTGGCGGGGGCGGAACTGAAGCTTTCTTT. The whole variable domain, filled in from reference TRBV29-1 and TRBJ1-1, reads SAVISQKPSRDICQRGTSLTIQCQVDSQVTMMFWYRQQPGQSLTLIATANQGSEATYESGFVIDKFPISRPNLTFSTLTVSNMSPEDSSIYLCGGGGTEAFFGQGTRLTVV.

The chain employs TRBV27 and TRBJ1-2, with D unresolved. The CDR3 is 13 residues long. V was pared by 6 bases and J by 9 bases, with 17 bases between. Per the germline V gene, CDR1 is MNHEY and CDR2 is SMNVEV (reference sequence). CDR3 sequence: CASSPAETNRYTF. The CDR3 DNA follows: TGTGCCAGCAGCCCGGCGGAGACGAACCGCTACACCTTC.

CDR3 in DNA: TGTGCCAGCAGCTTCGGACAGGGAGGGGCAGATACGCAGTATTTT. Translating gives CASSFGQGGADTQYF. The chain uses TRBV11-3 and TRBJ2-3; possibly TRBD1 for D (8 bases). The CDR3 length is 15 residues. Between the trimmed V and J ends, which lost 3 bases and 4 bases, there was a span of 14 bases. Germline V gene lookup returns CDR1 SGHNT and CDR2 YENEEA.

The chain joins TRBV5-4 to TRBJ2-3; TRBD1 aligns across 9 bases. Germline V gene lookup returns CDR1 SGHNT and CDR2 YYREEE (reference sequence). The V and J ends lost 4 bases and 8 bases, in that order; junction bases with no gene match: 14. The CDR3 has 16 residues. The CDR3 loop is CASSGTGSVNSGTQYF. CDR3 nucleotide sequence: TGTGCCAGCAGCGGGACAGGGTCGGTCAACTCCGGTACGCAGTATTTT.

This clone was seen once. The chain links TRBV4-3 to TRBJ2-1; D could derive from TRBD1 or TRBD2 (6 bases each). Per germline, CDR1 LGHNA and CDR2 YSLEER. The CDR3 extends over 13 amino acids. Deletions cut 0 bases from V and 10 bases from J, with 10 bases between. This CDR3 reads CASSQDRGEEQFF. In DNA, the CDR3 is TGCGCCAGCAGCCAAGATAGGGGGGAAGAGCAGTTCTTC.

The CDR3 bases are TGTGCCAGCAGCTTGGCTGATAACTATGGCTACACCTTC. Encoded protein: CASSLADNYGYTF. The chain joins TRBV5-4 to TRBJ1-2; D gene ambiguous. CDR1 is SGHNT and CDR2 is YYREEE in the germline V gene (reference sequence). The CDR3 is 13 amino acids. Trimming shortened V by 0 bases and J by 1 base, and 4 bases separated the two germline ends.

The chain combines TRBV29-1 with TRBJ2-5, with TRBD2 as a possible D gene (5 bases). The DNA end is more similar to TRBJ2-7, so the J call may be wrong. In germline, CDR1 is SQVTM, CDR2 ANQGSEA. The CDR3 covers 14 residues. The CDR3 loop reads CSVEDHPGSYEQYF. The CDR3 nucleotides are TGCAGCGTTGAAGATCACCCGGGGAGTTACGAGCAGTACTTC.

The gene calls are TRBV4-3 and TRBJ2-3, with 14 positions matching TRBD2. The trim removed 4 bases at V and 9 bases at J, leaving 6 bases unmatched. Germline V gene sequence: CDR1 LGHNA, CDR2 YSLEER. The CDR3 runs 15 residues. CDR3 residues: CASSLTSGGGSTQYF. Here the CDR3 DNA reads TGCGCCAGCAGCCTGACTAGCGGGGGGGGATCCACGCAGTATTTT.

The V gene is TRBV7-2, the J gene TRBJ2-1, with D maybe TRBD2 (6 bases). The CDR3 loop spans 14 amino acids. V was shortened by 5 bases and J by 4 bases, with 12 bases between the two germline ends. Germline loops: CDR1 SGHTA, CDR2 FQGNSA. The CDR3 reads CASSLWGEYNEQFF. CDR3 DNA sequence: TGTGCCAGCAGCCTATGGGGGGAATACAATGAGCAGTTCTTC.

The V and J genes are TRBV15 and TRBJ1-1; D is unresolved. This CDR3 spans 13 amino acids. V shed 7 bases and J shed 1 base, with 10 bases lying between them. Germline CDR1 reads LNHNV; CDR2 reads YYDKDF (reference sequence). The CDR3 DNA follows: TGTGCCACCAATTTAGACCCGAACACTGAAGCTTTCTTT. This codes for CATNLDPNTEAFF.

This clone was observed once. The chain joins TRBV5-1 to TRBJ2-1; TRBD1 matches at 8 bases. Germline CDR1 reads SGHRS; CDR2 reads YFSETQ. The CDR3 spans 15 residues. V trimming: 2 bases; J trimming: 3 bases; junction bases outside the gene matches: 4. For the CDR3, the DNA is TGCGCCAGCAGCTTCTCCGGGACAGGCTACAATGAGCAGTTCTTC. Translating gives CASSFSGTGYNEQFF. Based on the CDR3 plus reference TRBV5-1 and TRBJ2-1, the full variable domain is KAGVTQTPRYLIKTRGQQVTLSCSPISGHRSVSWYQQTPGQGLQFLFEYFSETQRNKGNFPGRFSGRQFSNSRSEMNVSTLELGDSALYLCASSFSGTGYNEQFFGPGTRLTVL.

For the CDR3, the DNA is TGTGCCAGCAGCCCGGGGACAGGGTATAATTCACCCCTCCACTTT. Residues: CASSPGTGYNSPLHF. The gene calls are TRBV11-2 and TRBJ1-6; TRBD1 agrees at 9 bases. The germline gives CDR1 SGHAT, CDR2 FQNNGV. The CDR3 spans 15 residues. The V segment lost 5 bases and the J segment 4 bases; nucleotides outside the gene matches: 3. Complete variable domain (other parts from reference TRBV11-2 and TRBJ1-6): EAGVAQSPRYKIIEKRQSVAFWCNPISGHATLYWYQQILGQGPKLLIQFQNNGVVDDSQLPKDRFSAERLKGVDSTLKIQPAKLEDSAVYLCASSPGTGYNSPLHFGNGTRLTVT.

The gene calls are TRBV27 and TRBJ1-1; D call uncertain. This CDR3 comprises 13 residues. Germline V gene sequence: CDR1 MNHEY, CDR2 SMNVEV (reference sequence). The ends were cut back, 2 bases at V and 1 base at J, with 5 bases in the middle. This chain's CDR3 is CASSLRRNTEAFF. DNA of the CDR3: TGTGCCAGCAGTTTACGGAGGAACACTGAAGCTTTCTTT.

The rearrangement links TRBV18 to TRBJ2-1; D call uncertain. The CDR3 runs to 15 residues. Trimming left V 6 bases short and J 0 bases short, with 12 bases between. Germline CDR1 reads KGHSH; CDR2 reads LQKENI. In nucleotides, the CDR3 is TGTGCCAGCTCCCCCTCCCCCATCTCCTACAATGAGCAGTTCTTC. Protein sequence: CASSPSPISYNEQFF.

For the CDR3, the DNA is TGCAGCGTTGCCAGGGGCCCCTATGGCTACACCTTC. Its translation: CSVARGPYGYTF. The J gene is TRBJ1-2, the V gene TRBV29-1; a possible D gene is TRBD1 (6 bases). Looked up from germline, CDR1 is SQVTM and CDR2 is ANQGSEA. The CDR3 extends over 12 amino acids. The V gene lost 4 bases and the J gene lost 4 bases, with 10 bases spanning the gap.

J is TRBJ1-3 and V is TRBV7-9; no reliable D call. The CDR3 length is 16 residues. Germline-derived CDR1 and CDR2 are SEHNR and FQNEAQ (reference sequence). V was trimmed by 1 base and J by 4 bases, leaving 14 bases between them. The CDR3 region is CASSLVGRGRGNTIYF. DNA of the CDR3: TGTGCCAGCAGCTTAGTAGGCCGAGGGCGGGGAAACACCATATATTTT. Together with reference TRBV7-9 and TRBJ1-3, the CDR3 gives the full variable domain: DTGVSQNPRHKITKRGQNVTFRCDPISEHNRLYWYRQTLGQGPEFLTYFQNEAQLEKSRLLSDRFSAERPKGSFSTLEIQRTEQGDSAMYLCASSLVGRGRGNTIYFGEGSWLTVV.

This clone was seen once. CDR3 sequence (DNA): TGTGCCAGTAGTATAGGGGGGGGACTTCCTCATGGCTACACCTTC. Translated, it gives CASSIGGGLPHGYTF. The chain joins TRBV19 to TRBJ1-2; D perhaps matches TRBD1 (5 bases). The germline V gene has CDR1 LNHDA and CDR2 SQIVND (reference sequence). The CDR3 totals 15 residues. V shed 1 base and J shed 6 bases, with 15 bases lying between them.

This clone was seen only once. The V and J genes are TRBV7-2 and TRBJ2-5, with a possible D match to TRBD2 (5 bases). Germline CDR1 SGHTA, CDR2 FQGNSA. The CDR3 sequence is 16 residues long. Trimming removed 4 bases from V and 1 base from J, with 16 bases in between. CDR3 DNA sequence: TGTGCCAGCAGCTCCGGGATTGGACGTGTCCAAGAGACCCAGTACTTC. Translating gives CASSSGIGRVQETQYF.

The chain couples TRBV7-2 to TRBJ1-5, with 8 bases matching TRBD1. After removal of 7 bases from V and 0 bases from J, the junction contained 8 bases not matched to a gene. The CDR3 has 16 residues. Germline V gives CDR1 SGHTA, CDR2 FQGNSA. This CDR3 is CASTKRTGLSNQPQHF. The CDR3 region has the DNA TGTGCCAGCACCAAAAGGACAGGGCTTAGCAATCAGCCCCAGCATTTT.

The chain is built from TRBV28 and TRBJ1-2; unclear D gene. The ends were cut back, 4 bases at V and 8 bases at J, with 11 bases in the middle. Germline lookup yields CDR1 MDHEN and CDR2 SYDVKM. The CDR3 totals 12 residues. CDR3 in amino acids: CASSSGTAGYTF. The DNA of the CDR3 is TGTGCCAGCAGTTCTGGCACCGCGGGCTACACCTTC.